These 8 T cell receptor beta chains were all obtained from the same sample, sequenced in a study of T cells in localized non-small cell lung cancer. Only in-frame clones appear in the TCRdb table, and some are missing; sequencing was by immunoSEQ multiplex PCR. The table lists about 33,000 clones, roughly 75% of them singletons, with about 16% in the top ten. This specimen consisted of peripheral blood, obtained before any cancer treatment. The origin of the receptors is a male donor at least 60 years old with stage III squamous cell lung carcinoma.

The rearrangement joins TRBV10-2 to TRBJ1-1, with 9 bases matching TRBD1. Germline assignment: CDR1 WSHSY and CDR2 SAAADI. V lost 6 bases and J lost 5; bases outside the gene matches: 7. The CDR3 loop spans 14 amino acids. The CDR3 is CASSDGQGRTEAFF. The CDR3 bases are TGCGCCAGCAGCGATGGACAGGGGAGGACTGAAGCTTTCTTT.

This chain joins TRBV6-5 and TRBJ1-1; D not certain. CDR3 length: 14 amino acids. Trimming shortened V by 2 bases and J by 2 bases, and 9 bases separated the two germline ends. Germline CDR1 reads MNHEY; CDR2 reads SVGAGI. CDR3 in amino acids: CASSYRNANTEAFF. In DNA form, the CDR3 reads TGTGCCAGCAGTTACAGAAATGCTAACACTGAAGCTTTCTTT.

This chain's CDR3 is CASSIISGSYNEQFF. The CDR3 nucleotides are TGTGCCAGTAGTATTATAAGCGGCTCCTACAATGAGCAGTTCTTC. J is TRBJ2-1 and V is TRBV19; a possible D gene is TRBD2 (5 bases). Trimming shortened V by 3 bases and J by 0 bases, and 9 bases separated the two germline ends. In germline, CDR1 is LNHDA, CDR2 SQIVND (reference sequence). This CDR3 spans 15 amino acids.

The chain combines TRBV18 with TRBJ1-6, with a weak D call TRBD1 (5 bases). V lost 6 bases, J lost 4 bases, and 22 bases lay in between. The germline CDR1 and CDR2 sequences are KGHSH and LQKENI. The CDR3 is 18 amino acids. For the CDR3, the DNA is TGTGCCAGCTCGACGTACACGAGGGCGGGGGATTATAATTCACCCCTCCACTTT. It specifies CASSTYTRAGDYNSPLHF.

V and J are TRBV5-4 and TRBJ2-7, with D maybe TRBD2 (7 bases). V lost 4 bases and J lost 5, with 22 bases in between. The CDR3 totals 16 residues. The V gene's germline CDR1 is SGHNT and CDR2 YYREEE (reference sequence). This chain's CDR3 is CASSPRGGDQLNEQYF. The CDR3 region has the DNA TGTGCCAGCAGCCCGCGAGGGGGGGATCAGTTGAACGAGCAGTACTTC.

This clone was seen once. The rearrangement links TRBV19 to TRBJ1-2; no clear D gene. Trimming shortened V by 1 base and J by 2 bases, and 8 bases separated the two germline ends. The CDR3 spans 14 residues. The germline V gene has CDR1 LNHDA and CDR2 SQIVND (reference sequence). The CDR3 bases are TGTGCCAGTAGTATAGTTCCAGCAAACTATGGCTACACCTTC. It specifies CASSIVPANYGYTF. Full variable domain (outside the CDR3, taken from reference TRBV19 and TRBJ1-2): DGGITQSPKYLFRKEGQNVTLSCEQNLNHDAMYWYRQDPGQGLRLIYYSQIVNDFQKGDIAEGYSVSREKKESFPLTVTSAQKNPTAFYLCASSIVPANYGYTFGSGTRLTVV.

This clone turned up a few times. The chain combines TRBV6-6 with TRBJ2-7; 8 positions agree with TRBD2. The CDR3 is 14 residues long. Germline values: CDR1 MNHNY, CDR2 SVGAGI (reference sequence). Trimming took 6 bases from V and 6 from J; bases not matched to a gene: 10. The CDR3 here is CASSPAVSGGEQYF. The CDR3, as DNA: TGTGCCAGCAGCCCAGCCGTGAGCGGGGGCGAGCAGTACTTC.

This clone was seen only once. V and J are TRBV5-1 and TRBJ1-1, with 7 bases lining up with TRBD1. The J segment lost 2 bases and the V segment lost 2 bases, leaving 3 bases of the junction unmatched. CDR3 size: 14 residues. The germline V gene encodes CDR1 SGHRS and CDR2 YFSETQ. For the CDR3, the DNA is TGCGCCAGCAGCTTTGGGACAGACAACACTGAAGCTTTCTTT. Its protein is CASSFGTDNTEAFF.